The next 32 T cell receptor beta chains were all read from a single sample in a study of blood T cells in healthy people across ages. A J-beta primer mix and a sample-barcoded 5' primer were used in a second PCR of about 7 to 11 cycles. TCRdb used MiXCR to reprocess the 5' RACE reads, holding one entry per CDR3 protein. The table shows under 1,100,000 distinct CDR3 sequences, with around 27% occurring only once. This sample also appeared in a second study, on T cells of mothers and their children.

Sequencing was performed on blood. The receptors were sampled from a girl aged 2-10 years in good health.

The V call is TRBV7-9, the J call TRBJ2-5, with D unclear. CDR3 size: 13 residues. V gave up 6 bases and J gave up 11 bases, with 19 bases separating them. The germline V gene encodes CDR1 SEHNR and CDR2 FQNEAQ (reference sequence). CDR3 in DNA: TGTGCCAGCAGGTATAGTGAGGATATGGAGCAGTACTTC. Residues: CASRYSEDMEQYF.

V is TRBV4-3 and J is TRBJ2-2, with D perhaps being TRBD1 or TRBD2 (5 bases each). This CDR3 has 17 amino acids. V gave up 0 bases and J gave up 4 bases, with 15 bases separating them. The germline V gene has CDR1 LGHNA and CDR2 YSLEER. The CDR3 protein is CASSQDIMKGTTGELFF. In DNA, the CDR3 is TGCGCCAGCAGCCAAGATATAATGAAGGGGACCACCGGGGAGCTGTTTTTT.

The chain has TRBV12-3 or TRBV12-4 and TRBJ2-7; D unresolved. The germline V and J ends were trimmed by 5 bases and 4 bases, with 9 bases remaining between them. The CDR3 sequence is 12 residues long. This CDR3 reads CASSILTYEQYF. Here the CDR3 DNA reads TGTGCCAGCAGTATCCTGACTTACGAGCAGTACTTC.

This clonotype has more than one count but fewer than ten. The chain combines TRBV4-2 with TRBJ1-1; D gene ambiguous. V lost 2 bases and J lost 4, with 14 bases in between. CDR1 is LGHNA and CDR2 is YNFKEQ in the germline V gene. This CDR3 is built from 15 residues. The CDR3 DNA reads as TGTGCCAGCAGCCAACCAACAGCTTCTCCCACTGAAGCTTTCTTT. Amino acid sequence: CASSQPTASPTEAFF.

This chain uses TRBV29-1 with TRBJ1-1, with D maybe TRBD1 (5 bases). From germline, CDR1 is SQVTM and CDR2 ANQGSEA. CDR3 length: 13 residues. Trimming pared 6 bases from V and 8 bases from J, leaving 19 bases between. The chain's CDR3 is CSVRQLQKAEAFF. In nucleotides, the CDR3 is TGCAGCGTACGACAGCTTCAGAAGGCGGAAGCTTTCTTT.

This chain links TRBV10-3 with TRBJ1-2; perhaps TRBD1 as D (5 bases). The CDR3 is 15 amino acids. Germline V CDR1 and CDR2: ENHRY, SYGVKD. V gave up 8 bases and J gave up 6 bases, with 22 bases separating them. CDR3 protein: CAIAEERDLVHGYTF. In DNA form, the CDR3 reads TGTGCCATCGCGGAGGAGAGGGACTTGGTCCATGGCTACACCTTC.

The CDR3 region is CSARDRGQRPYEQYF. CDR3 nucleotides: TGCAGTGCTAGAGACCGGGGACAGAGACCCTACGAGCAGTACTTC. This chain uses TRBV20-1 with TRBJ2-7; TRBD1 matches at 7 bases. Germline values: CDR1 DFQATT, CDR2 SNEGSKA (reference sequence). Trimming took 0 bases from V and 2 from J; bases not matched to a gene: 7. The CDR3 extends over 15 amino acids.

To note about this clonotype: No conserved phenylalanine or tryptophan ends this CDR3, so it is likely a read error. The rearrangement joins TRBV5-6 to TRBJ2-7; D is uncertain. Germline CDR1 SGHDT, CDR2 YYEEEE. This CDR3 has 12 residues. The V end was cut by 0 bases, the J end by 5 bases, with 6 bases between. Written as DNA, the CDR3 is TGTGCCAGCAGCTTGGTCAACAACGAGCAGTACCTC. Residues: CASSLVNNEQYL.

This clonotype has only a few counts. The chain employs TRBV7-9 and TRBJ2-5; D is undetermined. Germline lookup yields CDR1 SEHNR and CDR2 FQNEAQ (reference sequence). The CDR3 is 14 residues long. Between the trimmed V and J ends, which lost 1 base and 5 bases, there was a span of 11 bases. The CDR3 here is CASSLEGRAETQYF. CDR3 in DNA: TGTGCCAGCAGCTTAGAGGGCAGAGCGGAGACCCAGTACTTC.

The rearrangement joins TRBV12-3 or TRBV12-4 to TRBJ2-6, with D possibly matching TRBD1 (6 bases). Trimming left V 6 bases short and J 0 bases short, with 9 bases between. This CDR3 spans 15 amino acids. Here the CDR3 DNA reads TGTGCCAGCAGACAGGGCGACTCTGGGGCCAACGTCCTGACTTTC. This codes for CASRQGDSGANVLTF.

The chain combines TRBV11-1 with TRBJ2-3, with D tentatively TRBD2 (6 bases). Germline V gene sequence: CDR1 SGHAT, CDR2 FQDESV (reference sequence). V was cut by 2 bases and J by 3 bases, with 9 bases left in between. The CDR3 contains 14 residues. CDR3: CASSLRGETDTQYF. The DNA of the CDR3 is TGTGCCAGCAGCTTACGCGGGGAAACAGATACGCAGTATTTT.

Only one count was recorded for this clonotype. The chain links TRBV7-9 to TRBJ2-7; D tentatively reads TRBD1 or TRBD2 (5 bases each). V lost 5 bases and J lost 4, with 15 bases in between. Germline CDR1 reads SEHNR; CDR2 reads FQNEAQ (reference sequence). This CDR3 region has 14 residues. The CDR3 region is CASSPRGPYYEQYF. CDR3 nucleotides: TGTGCCAGCAGCCCCCGGGGACCATATTACGAGCAGTACTTC.

This clonotype occurred a few times. This chain joins TRBV13 and TRBJ2-3; 7 bases align to TRBD1. V shed 5 bases and J 6 bases; nucleotides not matched to a gene: 11. This CDR3 contains 15 residues. Germline values: CDR1 PRHDT, CDR2 FYEKMQ (reference sequence). In DNA, the CDR3 is TGTGCCAGCAGCCCAAGACAGGGATTGGATGATACGCAGTATTTT. Protein product: CASSPRQGLDDTQYF.

This clonotype was seen a handful of times. This chain links TRBV11-3 with TRBJ2-4; the D is unclear. Trimming took off 0 bases at V and 1 base at J, with 10 bases between the two ends. Germline lookup yields CDR1 SGHNT and CDR2 YENEEA. The CDR3 runs to 16 residues. DNA for the CDR3: TGTGCCAGCAGCTTAGAGGGATCTCGGGCCAAAAACATTCAGTACTTC. Translating it yields CASSLEGSRAKNIQYF.

This clonotype has just a few counts. A clone one base away is much larger, so this may be a read error. The genes are TRBV7-9 and TRBJ2-2, with D possibly matching TRBD1 (6 bases). Trimming took 7 bases from V and 5 from J, leaving 8 bases between them. Germline V gene data show CDR1 as SEHNR and CDR2 as FQNEAQ (reference sequence). This CDR3 comprises 12 residues. The CDR3 spells CASITGTGELFF. The CDR3 DNA is TGTGCCAGCATTACAGGGACCGGGGAGCTGTTTTTT.

The V and J genes are TRBV7-8 and TRBJ2-1; 8 bases match TRBD2. The length of the CDR3 is 16 residues. Unmatched junction bases numbered 11, after V lost 5 bases and J lost 5 bases. In germline, CDR1 is SGHVS, CDR2 FQNEAQ. The CDR3 bases are TGTGCCAGCAGCCACACCGGGGGGGCGAGGCACAATGAGCAGTTCTTC. As protein: CASSHTGGARHNEQFF.

This clonotype was detected a few times. The chain recombines TRBV5-6 with TRBJ2-1, with TRBD2 as a possible D gene (5 bases). V was cut by 2 bases and J by 6 bases, with 18 bases left in between. CDR3 length: 16 amino acids. Germline values: CDR1 SGHDT, CDR2 YYEEEE. The CDR3 region is CASSFIGMGPSNEQFF. In nucleotides, the CDR3 is TGTGCCAGCAGCTTTATCGGGATGGGCCCAAGCAATGAGCAGTTCTTC.

This chain links TRBV25-1 with TRBJ2-5; 7 bases map to TRBD1. The germline gives CDR1 MGHDK, CDR2 SYGVNS. Trimming removed 3 bases from V and 5 bases from J; junction bases left unmatched: 12. The CDR3 runs 16 residues. The CDR3 loop is CASSDLTGTMEETQYF. The CDR3 DNA reads as TGTGCCAGCAGTGACTTGACAGGGACGATGGAGGAGACCCAGTACTTC.

This clonotype occurred a few times. Compared with germline, one end of the junction differs, possibly owing to a read error. The chain recombines TRBV7-2 with TRBJ2-1; 10 nucleotides agree with TRBD2. The CDR3 spans 13 residues. Germline V gene data show CDR1 as SGHTA and CDR2 as FQGNSA. The CDR3 loop is CASSLGWLAGAVF. The CDR3 coding sequence is TGTGCCAGCAGCTTAGGTTGGCTAGCGGGAGCCGTCTTC.

The sample holds a few counts of this clonotype. The V and J genes are TRBV20-1 and TRBJ2-7, with 7 bases matching TRBD2. Germline CDR1 DFQATT, CDR2 SNEGSKA (reference sequence). V lost 1 base, J lost 4 bases, and 4 bases stayed unmatched. This CDR3 has 13 amino acids. As DNA, the CDR3 is TGCAGTGCTAGAGGTGGCGGGAGATACGAGCAGTACTTC. Residues: CSARGGGRYEQYF.

This clonotype was observed a handful of times. This chain connects TRBV6-5 to TRBJ2-3; 9 positions match TRBD2. Germline CDR1 MNHEY, CDR2 SVGAGI. V trimming: 0 bases; J trimming: 2 bases; junction bases outside the gene matches: 15. CDR3 size: 20 residues. The CDR3 sequence: CASSYSIAGAHRWATDTQYF. The CDR3 nucleotides read TGTGCCAGCAGTTACTCGATAGCGGGGGCCCACCGGTGGGCCACAGATACGCAGTATTTT.

This clonotype appeared once. This chain uses TRBV19 with TRBJ1-6; D remains ambiguous. CDR3 length: 15 residues. Trimming left V 7 bases short and J 10 bases short, with 20 bases between. CDR1 LNHDA and CDR2 SQIVND come from the germline V gene (reference sequence). The CDR3 loop reads CASTTGSPGRSPLHF. CDR3 bases: TGTGCCAGTACCACCGGGTCTCCGGGTCGCTCACCCCTCCACTTT.

The V and J genes are TRBV12-3 or TRBV12-4 and TRBJ1-1; D may be TRBD1 (5 bases). V gave up 7 bases and J gave up 11 bases, with 20 bases separating them. The CDR3 runs to 13 residues. The chain's CDR3 is CASTYGTTLGAFF. The CDR3 DNA sequence: TGTGCCAGCACCTACGGGACGACATTAGGGGCTTTCTTT.

This clonotype was observed at least ten times. V gene TRBV28 combines with J gene TRBJ2-5; 7 bases map to TRBD2. The V segment lost 7 bases and the J segment 6 bases; nucleotides outside the gene matches: 17. This CDR3 is 16 amino acids long. Per the germline V gene, CDR1 is MDHEN and CDR2 is SYDVKM. CDR3 in amino acids: CASTTLGAGYRKTQYF. In nucleotides, the CDR3 is TGTGCCAGCACCACCCTCGGAGCGGGGTACAGAAAGACCCAGTACTTC. Combining the CDR3 with reference TRBV28 and TRBJ2-5 gives the whole variable domain DVKVTQSSRYLVKRTGEKVFLECVQDMDHENMFWYRQDPGLGLRLIYFSYDVKMKEKGDIPEGYSVSREKKERFSLILESASTNQTSMYLCASTTLGAGYRKTQYFGPGTRLLVL.

This chain joins TRBV6-5 and TRBJ1-1, with TRBD1 matching over 7 bases. Unmatched junction bases numbered 2, after V lost 0 bases and J lost 4 bases. The germline CDR1 and CDR2 sequences are MNHEY and SVGAGI. The length of the CDR3 is 14 residues. DNA for the CDR3: TGTGCCAGCAGTTACTCGGACAGGCCCACTGAAGCTTTCTTT. Its protein is CASSYSDRPTEAFF.

The gene calls are TRBV6-5 and TRBJ1-2; TRBD1 agrees at 8 bases. V shed 5 bases and J 8 bases; nucleotides not matched to a gene: 7. CDR3 length: 13 residues. Germline V gives CDR1 MNHEY, CDR2 SVGAGI. The CDR3 loop reads CASSATGAEGYTF. Written as DNA, the CDR3 is TGTGCCAGCAGTGCGACAGGGGCTGAGGGCTACACCTTC.

This clonotype was detected only a few times. The rearrangement joins TRBV21-1 to TRBJ1-2. TRBV21-1 is termed a pseudogene. CDR3 length equals 14 residues. The CDR3 DNA sequence: TGTGCCAGCAGCAAACGGGGATCTAACTATGGCTACACCTTC. Its protein is CASSKRGSNYGYTF.

The gene calls are TRBV29-1 and TRBJ2-2, with a possible D match to TRBD1 (5 bases). The length of the CDR3 is 13 residues. The V end was cut by 7 bases, the J end by 7 bases, with 16 bases between. Germline lookup yields CDR1 SQVTM and CDR2 ANQGSEA. The DNA of the CDR3 is TGCAGCGGGAGCAGGGATCATGACGGGGAGCTGTTTTTT. This encodes CSGSRDHDGELFF.

As concerns this clonotype: This sequence may be a read error, since a much larger clone differs from it by one base. This rearrangement joins TRBV7-9 to TRBJ1-1; 10 bases line up with TRBD1. CDR3 length equals 12 residues. CDR1 and CDR2 (germline): SEHNR, FQNEAQ (reference sequence). Written as DNA, the CDR3 is TGTGCCAGCAGCCAGGGGACAGGGGAAGTTTTCTTT. Protein: CASSQGTGEVFF.

This clonotype has only a few counts. The V and J genes are TRBV9 and TRBJ1-2; 8 bases match TRBD1. V shed 2 bases, J shed 4 bases, and the junction held 4 bases outside the gene matches. This CDR3 spans 14 amino acids. Germline lookup yields CDR1 SGDLS and CDR2 YYNGEE. The DNA for the CDR3 is TGTGCCAGCAGCGTCGGGACAGGTTTCTATGGCTACACCTTC. Protein product: CASSVGTGFYGYTF.

The chain uses TRBV12-3 or TRBV12-4 and TRBJ2-2, with TRBD2 matching 8 bases. Trimming cost V 7 bases and J 0 bases; bases outside gene matches: 7. The CDR3 covers 16 residues. CDR3 nucleotides: TGTGCCAGCACACTACTAGCGGCCGCGAACACCGGGGAGCTGTTTTTT. This encodes CASTLLAAANTGELFF.

There are a few counts of this clonotype. This chain joins TRBV3-1 and TRBJ1-2; no clear D. V lost 3 bases and J 7 bases, leaving 12 bases between the germline ends. The CDR3 is made up of 13 amino acids. Germline V lookup: CDR1 LGHDT, CDR2 YNNKEL (reference sequence). DNA of the CDR3: TGTGCCAGCAGCCATCGACCCAGCGGTGGCTACACCTTC. It specifies CASSHRPSGGYTF. The full variable domain, in which reference TRBV3-1 and TRBJ1-2 provide the parts outside the CDR3, is DTAVSQTPKYLVTQMGNDKSIKCEQNLGHDTMYWYKQDSKKFLKIMFSYNNKELIINETVPNRFSPKSPDKAHLNLHINSLELGDSAVYFCASSHRPSGGYTFGSGTRLTVV.